A selection of T cell receptor beta chains follows, all from one sample in a study of Ad26.COV2.S vaccination and SARS-CoV-2 variants. The assay was immunoSEQ multiplex PCR, and TCRdb's table has in-frame clones only and misses some. The sample includes 440,000 or so clones, 80% to 95% seen only once; the top ten take roughly 4.3%. The starting material was peripheral blood, obtained in a trial of Ad26.COV2.S vaccine versus placebo. All receptors come from a person between 18 and 60 years old who received the Ad26.COV2.S COVID-19 vaccine or a placebo. Both conserved end residues are part of each CDR3. Fields, in order: J gene, clone size, V gene, D gene, CDR3 protein, CDR3 DNA. A D gene is named only where the DNA matches it firmly. The size entry is marked missing in some rows and otherwise reads once, few, many or a size class.

>TRBJ2-1|-|TRBV27|-
CASKTSDNEQFF
TGTGCCAGCAAGACCAGCGACAATGAGCAGTTCTTC
>TRBJ1-1|-|TRBV6-5|-
CASTKGLAAFF
TGTGCCAGCACGAAGGGCTTAGCAGCTTTCTTT
>TRBJ2-7|once|TRBV2|-
CASREQYEQYF
TGTGCCAGTCGTGAGCAATACGAGCAGTACTTC
>TRBJ2-1|-|TRBV7-2|TRBD1
CASSSRGRDSYNEQFF
TGTGCCAGCAGCTCCAGGGGGCGGGACTCCTACAATGAGCAGTTCTTC
>TRBJ2-5|-|TRBV7-3|-
CASSLLGELQETQYF
TGTGCCAGCAGCCTCCTGGGGGAACTCCAAGAGACCCAGTACTTC
>TRBJ2-7|-|TRBV6-2/TRBV6-3|TRBD2
CASSYSSGRTYEQYF
TGTGCCAGCAGTTACTCTAGCGGGAGGACCTACGAGCAGTACTTC
>TRBJ1-1|-|TRBV2|-
CASLVTEAFF
TGTGCCTCACTGGTGACTGAAGCTTTCTTT
>TRBJ1-1|-|TRBV6-5|-
CASSYNLGDTEAFF
TGTGCCAGCAGTTACAATCTGGGGGATACTGAAGCTTTCTTT
>TRBJ2-7|-|TRBV9|TRBD2
CASSVRVAGDEQYF
TGTGCCAGCAGCGTAAGAGTAGCGGGAGACGAGCAGTACTTC
>TRBJ2-7|-|TRBV6-1|-
CASSEAGGSYEQYF
TGTGCCAGCAGTGAAGCGGGAGGAAGCTACGAGCAGTACTTC
>TRBJ2-6|-|TRBV5-6|TRBD1
CASRGTGGLSGANVLTF
TGTGCCAGCAGAGGGACAGGGGGTCTATCGGGGGCCAACGTCCTGACTTTC
>TRBJ2-1|once|TRBV9|TRBD2
CASSIAGGSNEQFF
TGTGCCAGCAGCATAGCGGGAGGATCCAATGAGCAGTTCTTC
>TRBJ2-1|-|TRBV7-2|-
CASSPSPGTVEQFF
TGTGCCAGCAGCCCTAGCCCCGGGACTGTTGAGCAGTTCTTC
>TRBJ1-3|-|TRBV28|-
CASSVGQRSGNTIYF
TGTGCCAGCAGCGTAGGACAGCGCTCTGGAAACACCATATATTTT
>TRBJ2-2|-|TRBV5-1|-
CASSRQVSNTGELFF
TGCGCCAGCTCTCGACAGGTTTCGAACACCGGGGAGCTGTTTTTT
>TRBJ2-1|-|TRBV29-1|-
CSVETLDSPRSYNEQFF
TGCAGCGTTGAGACCTTGGACAGTCCTCGCTCCTACAATGAGCAGTTCTTC
>TRBJ1-5|few|TRBV4-1|-
CASSQDFAYNQPQHF
TGCGCCAGCAGCCAAGATTTTGCCTACAATCAGCCCCAGCATTTT
>TRBJ2-1|-|TRBV19|TRBD2
CASSRSAGALSNEQFF
TGTGCCAGTAGTAGGTCGGCGGGAGCGCTTAGCAATGAGCAGTTCTTC
>TRBJ2-5|-|TRBV19|-
CASSIRVQETQYF
TGTGCCAGTAGTATTAGGGTCCAAGAGACCCAGTACTTC
>TRBJ1-1|-|TRBV2|-
CASSKEGSTEAFF
TGTGCCAGCAGCAAGGAGGGGAGCACTGAAGCTTTCTTT
>TRBJ2-7|-|TRBV10-3|-
CAISEFGLAGDEQYF
TGTGCCATCAGTGAATTCGGACTCGCCGGGGACGAGCAGTACTTC
>TRBJ2-7|-|TRBV18|-
CASSPSLDSYEQYF
TGTGCCAGCTCACCCTCCCTTGACAGCTACGAGCAGTACTTC
>TRBJ2-1|-|TRBV4-2|-
CASSATDYSYNEQFF
TGTGCCAGCAGCGCAACGGACTACTCCTACAATGAGCAGTTCTTC
>TRBJ2-3|-|TRBV5-1|-
CASSFEQPSDTQYF
TGCGCCAGCAGCTTCGAGCAACCCTCCGATACGCAGTATTTT
>TRBJ2-2|-|TRBV24-1|-
CATSDRAGRNTGELFF
TGTGCCACCAGTGATCGGGCCGGACGGAACACCGGGGAGCTGTTTTTT
>TRBJ1-1|-|TRBV28|TRBD1
CASSKGTAGGGNTEAFF
TGTGCCAGCAGCAAGGGGACAGCAGGAGGAGGGAACACTGAAGCTTTCTTT
>TRBJ2-2|once|TRBV18|TRBD2
CASFGLVGSGELFF
TGTGCCAGTTTTGGACTAGTCGGATCCGGGGAGCTGTTTTTT
>TRBJ2-1|-|TRBV6-5|-
CASSYVSLGGPNEQFF
TGTGCCAGCAGTTATGTGTCCCTGGGGGGACCCAATGAGCAGTTCTTC
>TRBJ2-4|-|TRBV2|-
CASSEWGDAKNIQYF
TGTGCCAGCAGTGAGTGGGGGGACGCCAAAAACATTCAGTACTTC
>TRBJ1-2|-|TRBV7-9|TRBD1
CASSPGTGVGYTF
TGTGCCAGCAGCCCCGGGACAGGGGTTGGCTACACCTTC
>TRBJ1-3|-|TRBV15|-
CATSSSTGQGNTIYF
TGTGCCACCAGCTCCTCCACCGGACAGGGAAACACCATATATTTT
>TRBJ2-3|once|TRBV11-3|-
CASRGGNTDTQYF
TGTGCCAGCAGAGGGGGGAACACAGATACGCAGTATTTT
>TRBJ1-6|-|TRBV25-1|-
CASSEFRASYNSPLHF
TGTGCCAGCAGTGAATTCAGGGCCTCCTATAATTCACCCCTCCACTTT
>TRBJ2-1|-|TRBV9|TRBD2
CASSVVASGRATNEQFF
TGTGCCAGCAGCGTAGTGGCTAGCGGGAGGGCCACCAATGAGCAGTTCTTC
>TRBJ2-5|-|TRBV20-1|-
CSARTQETQYF
TGCAGTGCTAGGACACAAGAGACCCAGTACTTC
>TRBJ2-7|-|TRBV27|TRBD1
CASSTTQGAHEQYF
TGTGCCAGCAGCACTACACAGGGGGCCCACGAGCAGTACTTC